Shown below are 28 T cell receptor beta chains from a single sample sequenced in a study of shared clonotypes between healthy human individuals. The data were produced by immunoSEQ multiplex PCR, yet TCRdb's version contains in-frame clones alone and is incomplete. The profile covers under 600,000 clones, with around 78% appearing a single time and about 12% taken by the ten largest. The sequencing sample was made of PBMCs. These receptors all come from a woman between 35 and 50 years old in good health. Some clones in this sample may be carry-over from other donors' samples.

The gene calls are TRBV18 and TRBJ1-1; a possible D gene is TRBD1 (5 bases). The CDR3 runs to 13 residues. CDR1 and CDR2 from the germline V gene are KGHSH and LQKENI. The ends were cut back, 1 base at V and 11 bases at J, with 14 bases in the middle. This CDR3 is CASSPQSLGVAFF. The CDR3, as DNA: TGTGCCAGCTCACCACAATCGTTGGGGGTGGCTTTCTTT.

As DNA, the CDR3 is TGTGCCTGGAGTGCCCTGGTAGGGACTAGCGGGTACTCGAACACCGGGGAGCTGTTTTTT. Translated: CAWSALVGTSGYSNTGELFF. The rearrangement links TRBV30 to TRBJ2-2; 12 bases are a match to TRBD2. The CDR3 has 20 amino acids. Germline trimming cut 1 base from V and 0 bases from J; bases unmatched to any gene: 12. Germline lookup yields CDR1 GTSNPN and CDR2 SVGIG (reference sequence).

For this clone: Other DNA sequences in this sample translate to the same CDR3. This rearrangement joins TRBV7-6 to TRBJ1-5; D unclear. CDR1 and CDR2 from the germline V gene are SGHVS and FNYEAQ. V was clipped by 2 bases and J by 4 bases, with 6 bases between them. The CDR3 spans 13 residues. The CDR3 bases are TGTGCCAGCAGCTTATCCGATAATCAGCCCCAGCATTTT. It codes for CASSLSDNQPQHF.

This rearrangement joins TRBV9 to TRBJ1-2, with D hard to call. V dropped 0 bases and J dropped 1 base, with 10 bases sitting between them. The CDR3 runs to 15 residues. Germline-derived CDR1 and CDR2 are SGDLS and YYNGEE. CDR3 coding DNA: TGTGCCAGCAGCGTAGGAGGGTCCAGTAACTATGGCTACACCTTC. Protein product: CASSVGGSSNYGYTF.

The CDR3 DNA is TGTGCCAGCAGTGAAGGGGCGCCAGGGGAGCTGTTTTTT. It translates to CASSEGAPGELFF. The chain links TRBV2 to TRBJ2-2; no firm D call. Germline values: CDR1 SNHLY, CDR2 FYNNEI. The ends were cut back, 1 base at V and 8 bases at J, with 8 bases in the middle. The CDR3 extends over 13 amino acids.

The rearrangement uses TRBV7-9 and TRBJ2-7; 7 nucleotides line up with TRBD2. Germline loops: CDR1 SEHNR, CDR2 FQNEAQ (reference sequence). The length of the CDR3 is 16 residues. V was clipped by 4 bases and J by 0 bases; unmatched bases: 9. DNA of the CDR3: TGTGCCAGCAGCTCAGACGTGGTAGCGGGCTCCTACGAGCAGTACTTC. It translates to CASSSDVVAGSYEQYF.

The chain has TRBV6-1 and TRBJ2-2; D tentatively reads TRBD1 or TRBD2 (6 bases each). Trimming removed 2 bases from V and 3 bases from J, with 16 bases in between. The CDR3 length is 17 residues. CDR1 MNHNS and CDR2 SASEGT come from the germline V gene. The CDR3 DNA reads as TGTGCCAGCAGTGAACCCACGAGGAGGGGGGACACCGGGGAGCTGTTTTTT. Amino acids: CASSEPTRRGDTGELFF.

This clone was recorded only once. This chain links TRBV28 with TRBJ1-1, with no clear D. CDR3 size: 15 residues. V was cut by 4 bases and J by 3 bases, with 15 bases left in between. Per germline, CDR1 MDHEN and CDR2 SYDVKM. This chain's CDR3 is CASSSQKKEYTEAFF. CDR3 nucleotide sequence: TGTGCCAGCAGTTCCCAAAAGAAGGAGTACACTGAAGCTTTCTTT.

The chain joins TRBV5-1 to TRBJ2-3; D call uncertain. The germline V gene has CDR1 SGHRS and CDR2 YFSETQ. CDR3 length equals 15 residues. The germline V and J ends were trimmed by 0 bases and 4 bases, with 12 bases remaining between them. The CDR3 DNA reads as TGCGCCAGCAGCTTGGCCGGGTTGACTGCAGATACGCAGTATTTT. This translates into CASSLAGLTADTQYF.

The rearrangement joins TRBV4-3 to TRBJ2-3, with D hard to call. Germline values: CDR1 LGHNA, CDR2 YSLEER. The V gene lost 1 base and the J gene lost 2 bases, with 10 bases spanning the gap. The length of the CDR3 is 15 residues. CDR3 loop: CASSQGVAPTDTQYF. The DNA of the CDR3 is TGCGCCAGCAGCCAAGGGGTAGCACCCACAGATACGCAGTATTTT.

The J gene is TRBJ2-3, the V gene TRBV9; TRBD1 matches at 7 bases. Germline V lookup: CDR1 SGDLS, CDR2 YYNGEE. J lost 0 bases, V lost 6 bases, and 7 bases had no gene match. CDR3 length: 15 residues. This CDR3 is CASNQWGQSTDTQYF. CDR3 nucleotide sequence: TGTGCCAGCAATCAGTGGGGACAGAGCACAGATACGCAGTATTTT. The full variable domain, with the rest looked up from reference TRBV9 and TRBJ2-3, is DSGVTQTPKHLITATGQRVTLRCSPRSGDLSVYWYQQSLDQGLQFLIQYYNGEERAKGNILERFSAQQFPDLHSELNLSSLELGDSALYFCASNQWGQSTDTQYFGPGTRLTVL.

The J gene is TRBJ2-7, the V gene TRBV7-8, with D perhaps being TRBD1 or TRBD2 (5 bases each). The CDR3 spans 16 residues. CDR1 and CDR2 from the germline V gene are SGHVS and FQNEAQ. Trimming removed 3 bases at V and 6 bases at J, with 21 bases between. The DNA for the CDR3 is TGTGCCAGCAGCTTCGTCCGGGGCCACCTTTCTAGCGAGCAGTACTTC. This codes for CASSFVRGHLSSEQYF.

The chain is built from TRBV11-2 and TRBJ2-7; 8 positions agree with TRBD2. Germline V gene sequence: CDR1 SGHAT, CDR2 FQNNGV. The CDR3 is 15 amino acids. Trimming at V came to 5 bases and at J to 5 bases, leaving 11 bases not matched to a gene. The CDR3 reads CASSLLSGSYDEQYF. Written as DNA, the CDR3 is TGTGCCAGCAGCCTATTAAGCGGGAGCTACGACGAGCAGTACTTC.

The chain recombines TRBV30 with TRBJ2-3; D is ambiguous. The CDR3 is 13 residues long. Trimming took off 1 base at V and 2 bases at J, with 7 bases between the two ends. CDR1 is GTSNPN and CDR2 is SVGIG in the germline V gene (reference sequence). The CDR3 DNA reads TGTGCCTGGAGTGGGACCTTCACAGATACGCAGTATTTT. Its translation is CAWSGTFTDTQYF.

The rearrangement joins TRBV28 to TRBJ2-1; no definite D call. The CDR3 is 12 amino acids. CDR1 is MDHEN and CDR2 is SYDVKM in the germline V gene. The V gene lost 6 bases and the J gene lost 6 bases, with 9 bases spanning the gap. The CDR3 reads CASRQLGNEQFF. As DNA, the CDR3 is TGTGCCAGCAGGCAATTGGGCAATGAGCAGTTCTTC.

The chain is built from TRBV6-5 and TRBJ1-2; perhaps TRBD1 as D (6 bases). The germline CDR1 and CDR2 sequences are MNHEY and SVGAGI. V was clipped by 6 bases and J by 10 bases, with 18 bases between them. The CDR3 extends over 13 amino acids. The CDR3 sequence: CASSRPEGGDYTF. Written as DNA, the CDR3 is TGTGCCAGCAGCAGACCCGAGGGGGGGGACTACACCTTC.

The rearrangement uses TRBV21-1 and TRBJ2-5; TRBD1 was called by the table and not checked on the DNA. TRBV21-1 is a pseudogene. This CDR3 has 15 amino acids. The CDR3: CASSKAQQGAETQYF. As DNA, the CDR3 is TGTGCCAGCAGCAAAGCCCAACAGGGGGCAGAGACCCAGTACTTC.

The chain uses TRBV30 and TRBJ2-3; TRBD2 aligns across 9 bases. The CDR3 has 14 residues. V lost 2 bases to trimming and J lost 6 bases; unmatched junction nucleotides: 6. Germline-derived CDR1 and CDR2 are GTSNPN and SVGIG (reference sequence). The DNA of the CDR3 is TGTGCCTGGAGTTTGCGGGAGGGCCTGGATACGCAGTATTTT. This encodes CAWSLREGLDTQYF.

This chain uses TRBV7-2 with TRBJ2-5; D gene unclear. The germline V and J ends were trimmed by 3 bases and 2 bases, with 10 bases remaining between them. The CDR3 consists of 14 residues. Germline CDR1 reads SGHTA; CDR2 reads FQGNSA. In nucleotides, the CDR3 is TGTGCCAGCAGCTTCCTCCGGTGGCAAGAGACCCAGTACTTC. Its translation: CASSFLRWQETQYF.

The chain recombines TRBV2 with TRBJ1-1; D not resolved. The germline CDR1 and CDR2 sequences are SNHLY and FYNNEI. V was pared by 10 bases and J by 2 bases, with 8 bases between. The CDR3 length is 11 residues. The CDR3 protein is CANTGNTEAFF. The DNA for the CDR3 is TGTGCCAACACGGGAAACACTGAAGCTTTCTTT.

This chain links TRBV15 with TRBJ2-7; D may be TRBD2 (5 bases). Per germline, CDR1 LNHNV and CDR2 YYDKDF (reference sequence). The CDR3 covers 13 residues. V dropped 2 bases and J dropped 3 bases, with 8 bases sitting between them. CDR3 sequence reads: CATSRLANYEQYF. In DNA, the CDR3 is TGTGCCACCAGCAGACTAGCTAACTACGAGCAGTACTTC.

The sample holds one count of this clone. As DNA, the CDR3 is TGCGCCAGCAGCCGACTAGCGCAGAACACCGGGGAGCTGTTTTTT. Translating gives CASSRLAQNTGELFF. The chain couples TRBV4-1 to TRBJ2-2, with 8 nucleotides matching TRBD2. The CDR3 consists of 15 residues. V dropped 4 bases and J dropped 1; count of bases not matched to a gene: 2. CDR1 is MGHRA, CDR2 YSYEKL, per germline.

The CDR3 DNA sequence: TGTGCCAGCAGCCTGGGACAGGTCGGGCTCGGGCCCCAGCATTTT. Residues: CASSLGQVGLGPQHF. This rearrangement joins TRBV7-9 to TRBJ1-5; 8 bases line up with TRBD1. The V gene end was trimmed by 5 bases and the J gene end by 9 bases; junction bases not matched to a gene: 12. The CDR3 consists of 15 residues. Germline values: CDR1 SEHNR, CDR2 FQNEAQ (reference sequence).

The chain is built from TRBV5-1 and TRBJ2-5; 8 nucleotides line up with TRBD1. This CDR3 is built from 18 residues. V trimming: 4 bases; J trimming: 2 bases; junction bases outside the gene matches: 16. The germline V gene encodes CDR1 SGHRS and CDR2 YFSETQ. CDR3 loop: CASSHEAPGTGYQETQYF. The CDR3 nucleotides read TGCGCCAGCAGCCACGAAGCTCCCGGGACAGGTTATCAAGAGACCCAGTACTTC.

The rearrangement links TRBV28 to TRBJ2-4; 8 positions match TRBD1. V dropped 9 bases and J dropped 8; count of bases not matched to a gene: 9. Germline values: CDR1 MDHEN, CDR2 SYDVKM. There are 13 residues in the CDR3. CDR3 residues: CASTRQGLDIQYF. CDR3 nucleotide sequence: TGTGCCAGTACACGACAGGGGTTGGACATTCAGTACTTC. The complete variable domain, with remaining parts taken from reference TRBV28 and TRBJ2-4, reads DVKVTQSSRYLVKRTGEKVFLECVQDMDHENMFWYRQDPGLGLRLIYFSYDVKMKEKGDIPEGYSVSREKKERFSLILESASTNQTSMYLCASTRQGLDIQYFGAGTRLSVL.

The CDR3 bases are TGTGCCAGCAGTTTCGGACGGGACTCGGGGCAGTATTTT. Protein: CASSFGRDSGQYF. The genes are TRBV6-5 and TRBJ2-3; a weak D match, TRBD2 (6 bases). V shed 4 bases and J shed 11 bases, with 16 bases lying between them. The CDR3 is 13 amino acids. Germline CDR1 reads MNHEY; CDR2 reads SVGAGI.

The V and J genes are TRBV5-6 and TRBJ2-3; D is undetermined. The V gene's germline CDR1 is SGHDT and CDR2 YYEEEE. The CDR3 runs to 13 residues. V was cut by 5 bases and J by 7 bases, with 14 bases left in between. CDR3: CASSHPIRHTQYF. As DNA, the CDR3 is TGTGCCAGCAGTCACCCTATTCGTCATACGCAGTATTTT.

The chain recombines TRBV4-3 with TRBJ1-2, with D perhaps TRBD1 (6 bases). This CDR3 has 13 amino acids. CDR1 LGHNA and CDR2 YSLEER come from the germline V gene. The V and J ends lost 0 bases and 8 bases respectively, with 10 bases between them. CDR3 in DNA: TGCGCCAGCAGCCAAGATTTCAGGGGCGGCTACACCTTC. This sequence encodes CASSQDFRGGYTF.